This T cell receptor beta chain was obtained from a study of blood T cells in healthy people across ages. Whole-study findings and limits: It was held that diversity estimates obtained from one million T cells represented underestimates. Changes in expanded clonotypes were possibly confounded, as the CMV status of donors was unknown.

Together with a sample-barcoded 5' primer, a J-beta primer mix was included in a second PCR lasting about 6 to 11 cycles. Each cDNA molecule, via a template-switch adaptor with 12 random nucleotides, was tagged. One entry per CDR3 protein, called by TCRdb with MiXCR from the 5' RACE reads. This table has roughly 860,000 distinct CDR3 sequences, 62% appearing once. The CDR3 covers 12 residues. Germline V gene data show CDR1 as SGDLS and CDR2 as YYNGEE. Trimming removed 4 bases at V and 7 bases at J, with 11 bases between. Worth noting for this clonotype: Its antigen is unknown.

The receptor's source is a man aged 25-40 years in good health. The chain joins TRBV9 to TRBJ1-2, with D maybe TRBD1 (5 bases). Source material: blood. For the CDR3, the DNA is TGTGCCAGCAGCCTAGGGACGTTTGGCTACACCTTC. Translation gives CASSLGTFGYTF.